This TCR beta chain came from a study of blood T cell repertoires in COVID-19. The germline CDR1 and CDR2 sequences are WNHNN and SYGVQD (reference sequence). The V gene lost 7 bases and the J gene lost 2 bases, with 11 bases spanning the gap. The CDR3 covers 14 residues. Sequencing was performed with immunoSEQ multiplex PCR; in TCRdb, only in-frame clones are kept and a portion is missing. The table shows around 290,000 clones, with roughly 90% occurring only once. V gene TRBV10-1 combines with J gene TRBJ1-4, with D possibly being TRBD1 (5 bases). This clonotype was obtained from a woman in her seventies with COVID-19, enrolled during active disease. Sample: peripheral blood. CDR3 in DNA: TGCGCCAGCACTGGGGGGTTGACTAATGAAAAACTGTTTTTT. Protein: CASTGGLTNEKLFF.